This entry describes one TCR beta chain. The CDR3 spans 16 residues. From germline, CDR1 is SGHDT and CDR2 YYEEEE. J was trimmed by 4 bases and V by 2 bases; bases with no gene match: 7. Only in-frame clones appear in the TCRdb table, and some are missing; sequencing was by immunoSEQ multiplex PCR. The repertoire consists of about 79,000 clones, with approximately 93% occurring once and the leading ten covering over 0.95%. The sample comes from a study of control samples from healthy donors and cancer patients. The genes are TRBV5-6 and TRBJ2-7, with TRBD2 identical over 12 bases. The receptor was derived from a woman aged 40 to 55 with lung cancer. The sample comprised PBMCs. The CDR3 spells CASSLPSGGAPYEQYF. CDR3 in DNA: TGTGCCAGCAGCTTACCTAGCGGGGGGGCCCCGTACGAGCAGTACTTC.